One and the same sample provided the 22 T cell receptor beta chains below, sequenced in a study of OX40 agonist ivuxolimab in advanced cancers. The repertoire was sequenced with immunoSEQ multiplex PCR; TCRdb's copy has only in-frame clones and lacks some. The data contain under 40,000 clones, about four fifths of them seen just once; the ten biggest clones take up about 1.3%. The material sequenced was CD4+ or CD8+ T cells sorted from blood, taken in a trial of the OX40 agonist ivuxolimab. Source of these receptors: an adult with an advanced solid tumor such as melanoma, head and neck, liver or kidney cancer.

The rearrangement links TRBV13 to TRBJ2-3; 10 positions agree with TRBD2. Trimming took 4 bases from V and 1 from J; bases not matched to a gene: 2. This CDR3 spans 15 amino acids. Germline lookup yields CDR1 PRHDT and CDR2 FYEKMQ (reference sequence). CDR3 loop: CASSSLAGGTDTQYF. The CDR3, as DNA: TGTGCCAGCAGCTCCCTAGCGGGGGGCACAGATACGCAGTATTTT. Full variable domain (outside the CDR3, taken from reference TRBV13 and TRBJ2-3): AAGVIQSPRHLIKEKRETATLKCYPIPRHDTVYWYQQGPGQDPQFLISFYEKMQSDKGSIPDRFSAQQFSDYHSELNMSSLELGDSALYFCASSSLAGGTDTQYFGPGTRLTVL.

This chain joins TRBV5-5 and TRBJ2-7; 13 positions agree with TRBD2. This CDR3 region has 18 residues. J lost 5 bases, V lost 4 bases, and 15 bases had no gene match. Germline assignment: CDR1 SGHKS and CDR2 YYEKEE (reference sequence). This CDR3 is CASSPILTSGRAYNEQYF. DNA of the CDR3: TGTGCCAGCAGCCCAATCCTTACTAGCGGGAGGGCCTACAACGAGCAGTACTTC.

V usage is TRBV5-4 and J usage is TRBJ1-2; D possibly corresponds to TRBD1 (5 bases). Per germline, CDR1 SGHNT and CDR2 YYREEE (reference sequence). This CDR3 spans 13 amino acids. The V and J ends lost 4 bases and 4 bases respectively, with 11 bases between them. Here the CDR3 DNA reads TGTGCCAGCAGCAGGGGTTCGAGCTATGGCTACACCTTC. This gives the protein CASSRGSSYGYTF.

The genes are TRBV5-8 and TRBJ1-1, with 11 nucleotides matching TRBD1. Losses at the gene ends were 3 bases for V and 4 bases for J; bases not matched to a gene: 5. Germline assignment: CDR1 SGHTS and CDR2 YDEGEE. The CDR3 has 15 residues. The CDR3 spells CASSSDRGLRTEAFF. The CDR3 DNA reads TGTGCCAGCAGCTCGGACAGGGGGCTTCGCACTGAAGCTTTCTTT.

V is TRBV5-4 and J is TRBJ2-5, with TRBD1 matching 7 bases. The germline V gene has CDR1 SGHNT and CDR2 YYREEE (reference sequence). The V gene end was trimmed by 0 bases and the J gene end by 3 bases; junction bases not matched to a gene: 2. The CDR3 loop spans 14 amino acids. CDR3 DNA sequence: TGTGCCAGCAGCTTGGGGGGACAGAAAGAGACCCAGTACTTC. It codes for CASSLGGQKETQYF.

The V call is TRBV7-2, the J call TRBJ2-7, with 7 bases lining up with TRBD1. The trim removed 5 bases at V and 5 bases at J, leaving 9 bases unmatched. The CDR3 spans 14 residues. Germline V gives CDR1 SGHTA, CDR2 FQGNSA. The CDR3 reads CASSLTGEGDEQYF. CDR3 sequence (DNA): TGTGCCAGCAGCCTTACAGGGGAAGGGGACGAGCAGTACTTC. Combining the CDR3 with reference TRBV7-2 and TRBJ2-7 gives the whole variable domain GAGVSQSPSNKVTEKGKDVELRCDPISGHTALYWYRQSLGQGLEFLIYFQGNSAPDKSGLPSDRFSAERTGGSVSTLTIQRTQQEDSAVYLCASSLTGEGDEQYFGPGTRLTVT.

J is TRBJ1-2 and V is TRBV30; TRBD1 agrees at 8 bases. The V gene's germline CDR1 is GTSNPN and CDR2 SVGIG (reference sequence). The CDR3 has 16 residues. Losses at the gene ends were 0 bases for V and 4 bases for J; bases not matched to a gene: 10. The CDR3 here is CAWSVTASGGSYGYTF. CDR3 in DNA: TGTGCCTGGAGTGTTACGGCGTCAGGGGGCAGCTATGGCTACACCTTC.

This chain links TRBV27 with TRBJ2-1, with 14 bases fitting TRBD2. The germline CDR1 and CDR2 sequences are MNHEY and SMNVEV (reference sequence). The CDR3 is made up of 17 amino acids. J was trimmed by 6 bases and V by 3 bases; bases with no gene match: 7. The CDR3 spells CASSLWKTSGRGNEQFF. DNA for the CDR3: TGTGCCAGCAGTTTGTGGAAGACTAGCGGGAGGGGCAATGAGCAGTTCTTC.

This clone was counted a single time. The V gene is TRBV7-2, the J gene TRBJ2-2; tentatively, D is TRBD1 or TRBD2 (6 bases each). Germline V gene lookup returns CDR1 SGHTA and CDR2 FQGNSA. The CDR3 runs 13 residues. Trimming stripped 4 bases from V and 7 bases from J, with 10 bases between. DNA for the CDR3: TGTGCCAGCAGCTCGGGGGCGGGCGGGGAGCTGTTTTTT. This gives the protein CASSSGAGGELFF.

The chain has TRBV4-1 and TRBJ1-6; D uncertain. Germline lookup yields CDR1 MGHRA and CDR2 YSYEKL. The CDR3 is 16 residues long. Trimming took 4 bases from V and 5 from J, leaving 15 bases between them. CDR3 coding DNA: TGCGCCAGCAGCCGGGAAATGGGAAGAGATAATTCACCCCTCCACTTT. Translating it yields CASSREMGRDNSPLHF.

This chain connects TRBV1 to TRBJ2-3. TRBV1 is shown as a pseudogene. The CDR3 runs 17 residues. In DNA form, the CDR3 reads TGCACCAGCAGGAGGGGGGTTTCTACTAACTGCACAGATACGCAGTATTTT. As protein: CTSRRGVSTNCTDTQYF.

The chain couples TRBV5-4 to TRBJ1-1; no firm D call. This CDR3 is 17 amino acids long. The germline V gene encodes CDR1 SGHNT and CDR2 YYREEE (reference sequence). V was clipped by 4 bases and J by 0 bases, with 19 bases between them. Here the CDR3 DNA reads TGTGCCAGCAGCCCCGATGGCTTACGGACGGTGAACACTGAAGCTTTCTTT. Amino acid sequence: CASSPDGLRTVNTEAFF.

The rearrangement joins TRBV10-3 to TRBJ1-3; no firm D call. The CDR3 contains 16 residues. V dropped 1 base and J dropped 0 bases, with 10 bases sitting between them. Germline CDR1 is ENHRY and CDR2 is SYGVKD. The CDR3 DNA reads as TGTGCCATCAGTGAGTGGGCGGCGAGCTCTGGAAACACCATATATTTT. This gives the protein CAISEWAASSGNTIYF.

This clone was recorded once. V usage is TRBV11-2 and J usage is TRBJ2-2, with 8 bases identical to TRBD1. The CDR3 extends over 16 amino acids. V dropped 5 bases and J dropped 7; count of bases not matched to a gene: 12. Germline V lookup: CDR1 SGHAT, CDR2 FQNNGV. The CDR3 here is CASSPRTGISGGELFF. CDR3 bases: TGTGCCAGCAGCCCCCGGACAGGGATAAGTGGCGGGGAGCTGTTTTTT.

The chain couples TRBV7-2 to TRBJ1-5, with 10 bases that match TRBD1. The CDR3 runs 14 residues. The V and J ends lost 5 bases and 5 bases, in that order; junction bases with no gene match: 3. Germline V gives CDR1 SGHTA, CDR2 FQGNSA. The CDR3 loop is CASSPGTGDQPQHF. In DNA, the CDR3 is TGTGCCAGCAGCCCCGGGACAGGGGATCAGCCCCAGCATTTT.

The chain is built from TRBV2 and TRBJ1-1; 9 bases align to TRBD1. CDR1 is SNHLY, CDR2 FYNNEI, per germline. The CDR3 extends over 15 amino acids. Losses at the gene ends were 3 bases for V and 5 bases for J; bases not matched to a gene: 7. Written as DNA, the CDR3 is TGTGCCAGCAGTGAGCAACAGGGGGCTGGGACTGAAGCTTTCTTT. Translated, it gives CASSEQQGAGTEAFF.

The chain has TRBV7-9 and TRBJ2-1, with D unresolved. V lost 2 bases to trimming and J lost 1 base, with 0 bases between them. In germline, CDR1 is SEHNR, CDR2 FQNEAQ (reference sequence). The CDR3 consists of 12 residues. The CDR3 nucleotides are TGTGCCAGCAGCTTATCCTACAATGAGCAGTTCTTC. Its translation: CASSLSYNEQFF.

This chain uses TRBV5-8 with TRBJ1-3, with D uncertain. This CDR3 has 18 residues. With 4 bases removed from V and 0 bases from J, the gap between germline ends came to 20 bases. CDR1 and CDR2 (germline): SGHTS, YDEGEE. Here the CDR3 reads CASSPARDHDPSGNTIYF. In nucleotides, the CDR3 is TGTGCCAGCAGCCCTGCACGGGATCACGACCCCTCTGGAAACACCATATATTTT.

The chain uses TRBV6-5 and TRBJ1-4; no definite D call. The CDR3 is made up of 11 amino acids. CDR1 MNHEY and CDR2 SVGAGI come from the germline V gene. Trimming left V 6 bases short and J 12 bases short, with 11 bases between. The CDR3 sequence: CASSPTRELFF. Here the CDR3 DNA reads TGTGCCAGCAGCCCGACAAGGGAACTGTTTTTT.

The chain recombines TRBV5-1 with TRBJ2-7, with TRBD1 matching 8 bases. With 3 bases clipped from V and 3 bases from J, the junction kept 2 bases outside the gene matches. Germline lookup yields CDR1 SGHRS and CDR2 YFSETQ. CDR3 length: 13 residues. Here the CDR3 reads CASSYDRGYEQYF. CDR3 DNA sequence: TGCGCCAGCAGCTATGACAGGGGCTACGAGCAGTACTTC.

The chain recombines TRBV7-2 with TRBJ2-3, with D perhaps assigned TRBD1 or TRBD2 (5 bases each). The V gene lost 5 bases and the J gene lost 4 bases, with 19 bases spanning the gap. The germline V gene has CDR1 SGHTA and CDR2 FQGNSA. The CDR3 sequence is 16 residues long. The CDR3 protein is CASSPTPGRVADTQYF. The CDR3 DNA sequence: TGTGCCAGCAGCCCGACCCCGGGACGGGTCGCAGATACGCAGTATTTT.

CDR3: CSVGRTPESYGYTF. The CDR3 DNA reads as TGCAGCGTGGGTAGGACCCCAGAAAGCTATGGCTACACCTTC. J is TRBJ1-2 and V is TRBV29-1; D not certain. The CDR3 has 14 residues. V was trimmed by 6 bases and J by 4 bases, leaving 18 bases between them. Germline values: CDR1 SQVTM, CDR2 ANQGSEA. Full variable domain (rest looked up from reference TRBV29-1 and TRBJ1-2): SAVISQKPSRDICQRGTSLTIQCQVDSQVTMMFWYRQQPGQSLTLIATANQGSEATYESGFVIDKFPISRPNLTFSTLTVSNMSPEDSSIYLCSVGRTPESYGYTFGSGTRLTVV.